This section outlines one TCR beta chain sequence together with its context. The data derive from a study of blood T cell repertoires in COVID-19. Whole-study context: Acute and convalescent COVID-19 samples came from the United States, Italy and Spain.

TCRdb keeps only in-frame clones here, not all; method: immunoSEQ multiplex PCR. This table has more than 100,000 clones, approximately 80% appearing once. Germline V gives CDR1 SNHLY, CDR2 FYNNEI. The length of the CDR3 is 13 residues. V lost 7 bases and J lost 0, with 6 bases in between. This chain links TRBV2 with TRBJ1-4, with D uncertain. The sequence was collected from a human donor in a cohort sampled during active COVID-19. Sample: peripheral blood. Here the CDR3 reads CASMRATNEKLFF. The DNA of the CDR3 is TGTGCCAGCATGCGCGCAACTAATGAAAAACTGTTTTTT.